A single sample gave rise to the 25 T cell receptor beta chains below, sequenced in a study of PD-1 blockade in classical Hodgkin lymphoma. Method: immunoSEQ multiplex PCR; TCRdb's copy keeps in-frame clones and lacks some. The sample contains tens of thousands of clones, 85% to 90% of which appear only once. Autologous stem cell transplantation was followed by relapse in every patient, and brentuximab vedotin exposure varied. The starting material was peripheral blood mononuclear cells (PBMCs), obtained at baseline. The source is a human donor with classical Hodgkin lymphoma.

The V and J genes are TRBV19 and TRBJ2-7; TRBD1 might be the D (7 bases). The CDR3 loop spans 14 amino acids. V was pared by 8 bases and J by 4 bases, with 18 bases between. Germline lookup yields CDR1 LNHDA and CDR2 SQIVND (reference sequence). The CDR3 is CASSPGQEGYEQYF. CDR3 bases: TGTGCCAGTTCTCCAGGACAGGAGGGATACGAGCAGTACTTC.

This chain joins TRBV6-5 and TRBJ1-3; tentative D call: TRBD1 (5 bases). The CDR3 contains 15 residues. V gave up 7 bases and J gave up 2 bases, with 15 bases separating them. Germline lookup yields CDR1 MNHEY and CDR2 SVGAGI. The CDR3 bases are TGTGCCAGCAAAGACCGGGGGAATCCTGGAAACACCATATATTTT. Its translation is CASKDRGNPGNTIYF.

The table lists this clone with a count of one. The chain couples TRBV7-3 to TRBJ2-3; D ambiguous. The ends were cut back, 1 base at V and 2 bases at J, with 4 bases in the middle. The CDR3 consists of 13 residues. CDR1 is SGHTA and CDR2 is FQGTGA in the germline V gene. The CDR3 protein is CASSLNPTDTQYF. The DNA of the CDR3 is TGTGCCAGCAGCTTAAACCCCACAGATACGCAGTATTTT.

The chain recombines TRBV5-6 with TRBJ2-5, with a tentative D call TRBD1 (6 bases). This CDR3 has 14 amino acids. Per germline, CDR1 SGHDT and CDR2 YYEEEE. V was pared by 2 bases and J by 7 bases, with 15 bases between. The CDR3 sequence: CASSFEPGEMTQYF. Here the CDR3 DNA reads TGTGCCAGCAGCTTTGAGCCAGGGGAAATGACCCAGTACTTC.

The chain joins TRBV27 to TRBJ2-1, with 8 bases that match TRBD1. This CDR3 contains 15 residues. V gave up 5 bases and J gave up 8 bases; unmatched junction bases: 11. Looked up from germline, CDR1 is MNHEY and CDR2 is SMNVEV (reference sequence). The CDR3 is CASSGRTGYLHEQFF. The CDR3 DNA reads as TGTGCCAGCAGTGGACGGACAGGGTACTTGCATGAGCAGTTCTTC.

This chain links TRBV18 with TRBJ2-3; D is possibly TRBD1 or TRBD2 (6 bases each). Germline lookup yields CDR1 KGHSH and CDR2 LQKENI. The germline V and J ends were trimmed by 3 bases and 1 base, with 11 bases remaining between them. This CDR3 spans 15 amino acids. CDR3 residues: CASSPQEGGTDTQYF. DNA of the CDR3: TGTGCCAGCTCACCCCAGGAGGGGGGCACAGATACGCAGTATTTT.

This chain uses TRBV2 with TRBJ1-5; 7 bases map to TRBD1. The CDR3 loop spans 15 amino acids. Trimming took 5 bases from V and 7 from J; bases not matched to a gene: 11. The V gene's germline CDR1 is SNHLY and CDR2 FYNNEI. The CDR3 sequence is CASSLSSGTAQPQHF. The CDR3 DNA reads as TGTGCCAGCAGTCTCAGTTCCGGGACAGCCCAGCCCCAGCATTTT.

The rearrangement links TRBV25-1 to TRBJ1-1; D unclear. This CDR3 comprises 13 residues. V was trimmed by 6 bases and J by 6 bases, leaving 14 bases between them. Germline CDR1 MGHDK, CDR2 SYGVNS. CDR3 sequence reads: CASRRVEEAEAFF. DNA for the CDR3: TGTGCCAGCAGGCGGGTCGAGGAGGCTGAAGCTTTCTTT.

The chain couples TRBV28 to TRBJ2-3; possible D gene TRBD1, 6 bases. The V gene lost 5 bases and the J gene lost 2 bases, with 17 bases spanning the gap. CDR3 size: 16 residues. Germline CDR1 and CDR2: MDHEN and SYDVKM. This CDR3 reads CASSPSTGQHTDTQYF. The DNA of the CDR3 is TGTGCCAGCAGTCCATCGACAGGACAGCACACAGATACGCAGTATTTT.

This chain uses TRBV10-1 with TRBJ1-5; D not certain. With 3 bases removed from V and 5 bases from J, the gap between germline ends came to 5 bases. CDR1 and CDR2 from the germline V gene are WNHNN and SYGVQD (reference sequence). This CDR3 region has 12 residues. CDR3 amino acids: CASSDLDQPQHF. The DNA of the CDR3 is TGCGCCAGCAGTGACCTCGATCAGCCCCAGCATTTT.

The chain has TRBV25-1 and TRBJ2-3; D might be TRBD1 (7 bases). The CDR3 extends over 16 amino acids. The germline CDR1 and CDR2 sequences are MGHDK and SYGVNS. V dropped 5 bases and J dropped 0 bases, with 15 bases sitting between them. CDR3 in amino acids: CASSPRQGGSTDTQYF. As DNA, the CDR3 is TGTGCCAGCAGTCCACGACAGGGAGGAAGCACAGATACGCAGTATTTT.

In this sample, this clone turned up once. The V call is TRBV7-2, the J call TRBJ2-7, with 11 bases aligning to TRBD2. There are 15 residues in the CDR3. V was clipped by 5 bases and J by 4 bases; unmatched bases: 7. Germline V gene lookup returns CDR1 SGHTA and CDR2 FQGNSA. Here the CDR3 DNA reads TGTGCCAGCAGCCGGGGGGCTAGCGGGGGGTACGAGCAGTACTTC. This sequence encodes CASSRGASGGYEQYF.

CDR3 DNA sequence: TGTGCTAGTGATCCGGGACAGGGGGTCGAGACCCAGTACTTC. Its protein product is CASDPGQGVETQYF. The rearrangement links TRBV12-5 to TRBJ2-5; TRBD1 matches 11 bases. The CDR3 has 14 residues. V was pared by 7 bases and J by 5 bases, with 6 bases of the junction left unmatched. The V gene's germline CDR1 is LGHNT and CDR2 FRNRAP.

CDR3 in amino acids: CASSQPGLVFYNEQFF. The DNA of the CDR3 is TGTGCCAGCAGCCAGCCGGGACTAGTGTTTTACAATGAGCAGTTCTTC. V usage is TRBV11-1 and J usage is TRBJ2-1; 8 nucleotides align to TRBD2. The CDR3 spans 16 residues. Germline CDR1 SGHAT, CDR2 FQDESV (reference sequence). V lost 5 bases, J lost 4 bases, and 10 bases stayed unmatched.

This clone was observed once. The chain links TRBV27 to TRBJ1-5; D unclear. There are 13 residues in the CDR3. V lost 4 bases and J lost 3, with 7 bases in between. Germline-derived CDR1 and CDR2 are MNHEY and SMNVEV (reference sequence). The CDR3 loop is CASSYTDNQPQHF. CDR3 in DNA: TGTGCCAGCAGTTACACGGACAATCAGCCCCAGCATTTT.

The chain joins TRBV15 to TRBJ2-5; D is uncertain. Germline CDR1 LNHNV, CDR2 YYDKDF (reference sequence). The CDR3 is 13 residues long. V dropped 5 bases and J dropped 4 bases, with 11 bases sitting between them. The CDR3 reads CATSRVSRETQYF. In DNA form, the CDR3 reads TGTGCCACCAGCCGCGTTAGTCGAGAGACCCAGTACTTC. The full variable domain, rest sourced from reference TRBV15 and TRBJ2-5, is DAMVIQNPRYQVTQFGKPVTLSCSQTLNHNVMYWYQQKSSQAPKLLFHYYDKDFNNEADTPDNFQSRRPNTSFCFLDIRSPGLGDTAMYLCATSRVSRETQYFGPGTRLLVL.

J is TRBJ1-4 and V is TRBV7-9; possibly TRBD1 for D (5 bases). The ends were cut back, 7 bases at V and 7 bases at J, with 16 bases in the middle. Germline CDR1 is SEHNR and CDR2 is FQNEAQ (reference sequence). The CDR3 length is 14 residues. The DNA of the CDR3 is TGTGCCAGCACCTCCTCGGGGCCTCTTGAAAAACTGTTTTTT. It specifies CASTSSGPLEKLFF. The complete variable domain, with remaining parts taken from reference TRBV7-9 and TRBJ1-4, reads DTGVSQNPRHKITKRGQNVTFRCDPISEHNRLYWYRQTLGQGPEFLTYFQNEAQLEKSRLLSDRFSAERPKGSFSTLEIQRTEQGDSAMYLCASTSSGPLEKLFFGSGTQLSVL.

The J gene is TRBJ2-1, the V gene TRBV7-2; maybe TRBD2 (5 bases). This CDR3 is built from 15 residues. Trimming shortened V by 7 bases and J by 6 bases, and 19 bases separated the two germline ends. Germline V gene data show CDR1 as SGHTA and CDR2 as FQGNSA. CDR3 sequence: CASTPDFSFSNEQFF. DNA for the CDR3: TGTGCCAGCACCCCGGACTTTAGCTTCTCCAATGAGCAGTTCTTC.

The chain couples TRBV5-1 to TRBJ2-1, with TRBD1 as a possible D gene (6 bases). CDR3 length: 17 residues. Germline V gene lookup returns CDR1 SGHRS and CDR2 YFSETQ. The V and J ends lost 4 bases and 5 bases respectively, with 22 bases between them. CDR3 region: CASSIIPGTTSHNEQFF. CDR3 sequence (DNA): TGCGCCAGCAGCATCATTCCCGGGACAACTTCCCACAATGAGCAGTTCTTC.

The CDR3 DNA reads TGTGCCAGCAGCCTCCAAAACCTTAACTATGGCTACACCTTC. Translation gives CASSLQNLNYGYTF. V and J are TRBV28 and TRBJ1-2; unclear D gene. This CDR3 comprises 14 residues. With 6 bases removed from V and 1 base from J, the gap between germline ends came to 12 bases. The germline V gene encodes CDR1 MDHEN and CDR2 SYDVKM.

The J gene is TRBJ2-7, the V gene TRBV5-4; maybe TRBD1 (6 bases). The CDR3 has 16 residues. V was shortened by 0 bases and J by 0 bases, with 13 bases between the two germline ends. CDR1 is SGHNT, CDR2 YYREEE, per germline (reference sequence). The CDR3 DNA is TGTGCCAGCAGCTTGGCGAGGGGGTCGTACTCCTACGAGCAGTACTTC. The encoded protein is CASSLARGSYSYEQYF. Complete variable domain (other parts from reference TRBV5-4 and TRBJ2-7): ETGVTQSPTHLIKTRGQQVTLRCSSQSGHNTVSWYQQALGQGPQFIFQYYREEENGRGNFPPRFSGLQFPNYSSELNVNALELDDSALYLCASSLARGSYSYEQYFGPGTRLTVT.

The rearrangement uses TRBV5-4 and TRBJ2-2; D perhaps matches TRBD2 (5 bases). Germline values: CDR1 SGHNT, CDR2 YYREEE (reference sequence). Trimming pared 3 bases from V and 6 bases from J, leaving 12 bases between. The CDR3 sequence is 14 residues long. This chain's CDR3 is CASSWRGLSGELFF. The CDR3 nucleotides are TGTGCCAGCAGCTGGAGAGGGCTCTCCGGGGAGCTGTTTTTT.

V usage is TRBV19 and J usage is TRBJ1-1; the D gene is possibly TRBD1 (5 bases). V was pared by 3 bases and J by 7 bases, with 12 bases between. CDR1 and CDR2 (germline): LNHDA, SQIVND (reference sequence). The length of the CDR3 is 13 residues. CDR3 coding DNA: TGTGCCAGTAGTATCGCAGGGTCTAGTGAAGCTTTCTTT. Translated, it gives CASSIAGSSEAFF.

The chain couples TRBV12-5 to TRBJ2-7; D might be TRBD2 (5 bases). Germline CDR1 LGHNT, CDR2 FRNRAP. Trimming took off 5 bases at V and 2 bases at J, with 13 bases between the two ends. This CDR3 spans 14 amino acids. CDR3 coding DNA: TGTGCTAGTGGTCCCGGGGTGACACCCTACGAGCAGTACTTC. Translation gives CASGPGVTPYEQYF.

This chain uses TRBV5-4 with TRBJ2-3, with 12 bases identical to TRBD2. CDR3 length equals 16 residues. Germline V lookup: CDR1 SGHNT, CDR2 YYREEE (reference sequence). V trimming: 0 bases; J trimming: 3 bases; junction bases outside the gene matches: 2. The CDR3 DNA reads TGTGCCAGCAGCTTGGAACTAGCGGGGGGTACAGATACGCAGTATTTT. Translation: CASSLELAGGTDTQYF.